This T cell receptor (beta chain) was sequenced during a study of blood T cell repertoires in COVID-19. Looking at the study overall: Samples of COVID-19 (acute and convalescent) were obtained from the United States, Italy and Spain.

Original handling: It was from reference gene primer amplification that nucleated cell counts were estimated. TCRdb's copy holds only in-frame clones and misses some; the assay was immunoSEQ multiplex PCR. Clone size and V and J calls were adopted from that table, with D and trimming inferred from the DNA. Of about 110,000 clones listed, roughly 85% are singletons. CDR3 length: 14 residues. Germline V gene lookup returns CDR1 LGHNA and CDR2 YSLEER. Trimming took 4 bases from V and 0 from J, leaving 9 bases between them. This sequence originates from a middle-aged man with acute or convalescent COVID-19. The V gene is TRBV4-3, the J gene TRBJ1-1; D possibly corresponds to TRBD1 (6 bases). Sequenced material: peripheral blood. The CDR3 region has the DNA TGCGCCAGCAGCCTAACAGGGCTGAACACTGAAGCTTTCTTT. Translated: CASSLTGLNTEAFF.